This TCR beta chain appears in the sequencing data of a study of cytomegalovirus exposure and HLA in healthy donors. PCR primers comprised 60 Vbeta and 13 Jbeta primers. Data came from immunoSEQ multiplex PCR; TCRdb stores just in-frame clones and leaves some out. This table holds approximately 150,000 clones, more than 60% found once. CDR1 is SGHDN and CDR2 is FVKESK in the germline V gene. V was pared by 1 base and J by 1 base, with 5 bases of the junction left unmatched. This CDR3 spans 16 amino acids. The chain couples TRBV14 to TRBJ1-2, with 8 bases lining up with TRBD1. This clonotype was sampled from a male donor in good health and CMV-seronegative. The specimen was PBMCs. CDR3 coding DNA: TGTGCCAGCAGCCAAGGGACAGGGAGAATTAACTATGGCTACACCTTC. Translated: CASSQGTGRINYGYTF. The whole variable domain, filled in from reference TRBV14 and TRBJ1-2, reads EAGVTQFPSHSVIEKGQTVTLRCDPISGHDNLYWYRRVMGKEIKFLLHFVKESKQDESGMPNNRFLAERTGGTYSTLKVQPAELEDSGVYFCASSQGTGRINYGYTFGSGTRLTVV.